Included here is one TCR beta chain sequence, with context. The data originate from a study of blood T cell repertoires in COVID-19. Study-wide context: The study drew acute and convalescent COVID-19 samples from the United States, Italy and Spain.

Sequencing was performed with immunoSEQ multiplex PCR; in TCRdb, only in-frame clones are kept and a portion is missing. This repertoire shows 200,000 to 250,000 clones, roughly 87% found once; its top ten account for less than 15%. The CDR3 has 15 amino acids. Germline V lookup: CDR1 MNHEY, CDR2 SVGAGI. Trimming removed 7 bases from V and 4 bases from J, with 19 bases in between. The sample consisted of peripheral blood. V usage is TRBV6-5 and J usage is TRBJ1-2; D remains ambiguous. This TCR came from a woman between 18 and 29 years old who had recovered from COVID-19. The CDR3 DNA is TGTGCCAGCACCCAGGTCGGATCAGCATTCTATGGCTACACCTTC. It translates to CASTQVGSAFYGYTF.